The T cell receptor beta chain under discussion was sequenced for a study of T cell repertoires in cytomegalovirus infection. Concerning this clonotype itself: No antigen is known for it.

TCRdb fed the reads into MiXCR, producing one record per CDR3 protein. The sample has about 350,000 distinct CDR3 sequences, roughly 36% seen once. The CDR3 consists of 16 residues. Germline CDR1 and CDR2: MNHEY and SMNVEV (reference sequence). The trim removed 8 bases at V and 3 bases at J, leaving 7 bases unmatched. The chain joins TRBV27 to TRBJ2-3, with TRBD2 identical over 14 bases. The input for sequencing was cultured PBMCs, taken from culture after CMV antigen stimulation. The sequence derives from a human donor in good health (CMV status not recorded). Some clones in this sample may be carry-over from other donors' samples. In DNA, the CDR3 is TGTGCCAGCCGGAGACTAGCGGGAGGGCCAACAGATACGCAGTATTTT. Translating gives CASRRLAGGPTDTQYF.